This TCR beta chain was recovered during a study of T cell responses to AZD1222 COVID-19 vaccine. Study-level points and caveats: Nearly half of spike-specific TCRs reportedly target variant regions that are unmutated in the B.1.351 and B.1.1.7 variants. CD4 TCRs covered the whole spike, strongest at regions 160-218 and 743-854.

This table comes from immunoSEQ multiplex PCR, and its TCRdb copy is limited to in-frame clones, with some not included. The sample records 150,000 to 200,000 clones, around 90% being singletons. This CDR3 is built from 15 residues. Germline V CDR1 and CDR2: LGHDT, YNNKEL (reference sequence). V shed 5 bases, J shed 2 bases, and the junction held 6 bases outside the gene matches. A word on this clone: What it binds is not known.

The receptor's source is an adult who received the AZD1222 COVID-19 vaccine. The chain couples TRBV3-1 (or the pseudogene TRBV3-2) to TRBJ2-7, with 10 bases lining up with TRBD2. The sequencing here drew on peripheral blood, taken 28 days after the second AZD1222 dose. CDR3: CASSARTSGTYEQYF. CDR3 nucleotides: TGTGCCAGCAGCGCCCGGACTAGCGGTACCTACGAGCAGTACTTC.